This T cell receptor (beta chain) stems from a study of cytomegalovirus exposure and HLA in healthy donors. CDR1 and CDR2 from the germline V gene are MNHEY and SVGAGI. The CDR3 length is 15 residues. The junction had 9 bases not matched to a gene; V was cut back by 7 bases and J by 4 bases. Of note for this clone: Its antigen is not known.

Whole-study results and caveats: In a later analysis, an Asian-associated ancestry cluster reportedly showed fewer N-insertions than the 666-donor mean. Follow-up analysis later connected one missense variant in DCLRE1C with trimming of TCR beta V- and J-genes. Later, an analysis found that common viral pathogens appeared to be linked with several of the most significant clusters. Earlier results showed most TCR beta V segments being productive about 87% or about 30% of the time.

This PCR relied on a set of 60 Vbeta primers and 13 Jbeta primers. Measured with immunoSEQ multiplex PCR; TCRdb has only the in-frame clones, and not every one. The sample consists of approximately 190,000 clones, around 80% of them appearing once. The clonotype originates from a man aged 40-49 years in good health and CMV-seropositive. This chain uses TRBV6-5 with TRBJ1-2, with 10 bases matching TRBD1. The sequencing sample was made of PBMCs. The CDR3 here is CASKGTGVVGYGYTF. CDR3 DNA: TGTGCCAGCAAAGGGACAGGGGTGGTAGGCTATGGCTACACCTTC.